This TCR beta chain was profiled in a study of cytomegalovirus exposure and HLA in healthy donors. On the study more broadly: Most genotyped donors, around 86% of roughly 400, had Caucasian-associated genetic ancestry. Study-wide points: Later genetic work tied a missense DCLRE1C variant to beta-chain V and J trimming. It was assumed in the presence/absence analyses that sequencing depth was roughly uniform across donors. Further analysis was carried out later, and it showed several of the most significant clusters appearing linked to common viral pathogens.

In the PCR, 60 Vbeta and 13 Jbeta primers were used. Clones were sequenced by immunoSEQ multiplex PCR, and TCRdb holds only the in-frame ones, with some missing. The table lists about 98,000 clones, approximately 80% of them singletons. In regard to this clone: Its antigen is currently unknown.

With V trimmed by 5 bases and J by 8 bases, 10 bases remained unmatched. The germline CDR1 and CDR2 sequences are MGHRA and YSYEKL. The CDR3 runs to 15 residues. Sequencing was carried out using PBMCs. The chain combines TRBV4-1 with TRBJ1-2; the match to TRBD1 covers 11 bases. The sequence was obtained from a female donor in good health and CMV-seropositive. CDR3 bases: TGCGCCAGCAGCATCGGCGGACAGGGGGCGAGGGGCTACACCTTC. Its protein product is CASSIGGQGARGYTF.